Sequencing of this T cell receptor beta chain was carried out in a study of CD8 T cells in Susac syndrome. General study findings and limits: Only a relatively small number of individuals were included in the TCR sequencing and HLA analysis.

Note on this clonotype: Its antigen is not known.

The CDR3 sequence is 15 residues long. V dropped 6 bases and J dropped 0 bases, with 15 bases sitting between them. Germline V gene sequence: CDR1 DFQATT, CDR2 SNEGSKA (reference sequence). CD8+ and CD4+ T cells taken from blood had their TCR beta sequenced. Matching for age and sex applied to the controls, who were healthy donors. About 0.45 to 1 ug RNA was reverse transcribed with random hexamers. The TCR beta CDR3 was amplified by immunoSEQ multiplex PCR across 54 Vbeta, 13 Jbeta. TCRdb reprocessed the immunoSEQ multiplex PCR reads with MiXCR, giving one entry per CDR3 protein. The sample lists around 200,000 distinct CDR3 sequences, 85% to 95% occurring once.

The receptor's source is a human donor in good health. The chain uses TRBV20-1 and TRBJ1-3, with a possible D match to TRBD1 (6 bases). Sequenced material: CD4+ T cells from PBMCs. The CDR3 bases are TGCAGTGCGCTCCAGGGGTGGAGCTCTGGAAACACCATATATTTT. This codes for CSALQGWSSGNTIYF.